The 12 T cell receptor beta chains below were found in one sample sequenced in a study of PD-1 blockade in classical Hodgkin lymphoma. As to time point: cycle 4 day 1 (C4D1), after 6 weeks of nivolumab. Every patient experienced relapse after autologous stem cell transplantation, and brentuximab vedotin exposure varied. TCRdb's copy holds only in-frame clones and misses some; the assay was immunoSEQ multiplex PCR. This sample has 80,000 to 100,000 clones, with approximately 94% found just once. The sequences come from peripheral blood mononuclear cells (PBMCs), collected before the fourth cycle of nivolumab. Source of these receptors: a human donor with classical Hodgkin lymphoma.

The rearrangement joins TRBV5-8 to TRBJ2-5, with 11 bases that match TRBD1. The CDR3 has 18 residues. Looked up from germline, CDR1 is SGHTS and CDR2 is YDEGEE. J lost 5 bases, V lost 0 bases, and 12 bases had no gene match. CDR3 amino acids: CASSLVVRTGGVGETQYF. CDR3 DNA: TGTGCCAGCAGCTTGGTCGTCCGGACAGGGGGCGTAGGGGAGACCCAGTACTTC.

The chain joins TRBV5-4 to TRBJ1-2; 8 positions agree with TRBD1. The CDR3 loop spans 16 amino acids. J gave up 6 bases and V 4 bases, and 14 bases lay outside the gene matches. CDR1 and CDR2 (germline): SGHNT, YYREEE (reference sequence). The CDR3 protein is CASSMSVGAGGHGYTF. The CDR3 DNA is TGTGCCAGCAGCATGTCCGTCGGGGCAGGGGGCCATGGCTACACCTTC.

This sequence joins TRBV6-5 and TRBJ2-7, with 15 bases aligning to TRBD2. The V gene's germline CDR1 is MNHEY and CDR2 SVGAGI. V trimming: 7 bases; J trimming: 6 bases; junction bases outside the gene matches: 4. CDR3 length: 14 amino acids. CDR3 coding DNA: TGTGCCAGCATGGGACTAGCGGGAGGTCCCGAGCAGTACTTC. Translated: CASMGLAGGPEQYF.

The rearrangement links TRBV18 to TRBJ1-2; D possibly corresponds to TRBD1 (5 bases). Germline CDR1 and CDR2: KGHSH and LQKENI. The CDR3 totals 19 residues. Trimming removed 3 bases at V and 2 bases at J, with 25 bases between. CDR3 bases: TGTGCCAGCTCACCGCGTTTAGTAGGGGATGGCTTCACCAACTATGGCTACACCTTC. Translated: CASSPRLVGDGFTNYGYTF.

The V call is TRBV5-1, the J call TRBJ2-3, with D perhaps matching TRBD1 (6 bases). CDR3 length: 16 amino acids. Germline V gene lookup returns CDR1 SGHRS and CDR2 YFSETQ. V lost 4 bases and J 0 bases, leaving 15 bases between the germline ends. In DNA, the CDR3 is TGCGCCAGCAGCCAGGGGACGGCCACTAGCACAGATACGCAGTATTTT. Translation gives CASSQGTATSTDTQYF.

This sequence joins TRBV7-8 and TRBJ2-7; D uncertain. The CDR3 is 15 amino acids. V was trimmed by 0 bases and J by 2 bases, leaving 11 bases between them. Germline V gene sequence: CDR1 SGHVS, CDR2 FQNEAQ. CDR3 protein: CASSLARRGAYEQYF. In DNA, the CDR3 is TGTGCCAGCAGCTTAGCCCGCCGCGGAGCCTACGAGCAGTACTTC.

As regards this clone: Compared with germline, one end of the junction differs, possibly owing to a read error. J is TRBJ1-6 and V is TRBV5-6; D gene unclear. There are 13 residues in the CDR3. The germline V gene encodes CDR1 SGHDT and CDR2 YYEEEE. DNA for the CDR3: TGTGCCACCAGCCGAGGGTTTAATTCACCCCTCCACTTT. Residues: CATSRGFNSPLHF.

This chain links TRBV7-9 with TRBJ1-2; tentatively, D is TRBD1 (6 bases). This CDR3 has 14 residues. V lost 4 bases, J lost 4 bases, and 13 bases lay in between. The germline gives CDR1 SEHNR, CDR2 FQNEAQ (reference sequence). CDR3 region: CASSSMQGPYGYTF. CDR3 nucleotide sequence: TGTGCCAGCAGCTCGATGCAGGGGCCCTATGGCTACACCTTC. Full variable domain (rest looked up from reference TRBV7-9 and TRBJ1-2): DTGVSQNPRHKITKRGQNVTFRCDPISEHNRLYWYRQTLGQGPEFLTYFQNEAQLEKSRLLSDRFSAERPKGSFSTLEIQRTEQGDSAMYLCASSSMQGPYGYTFGSGTRLTVV.

CDR3 residues: CATGTPSSYNEQFF. DNA for the CDR3: TGTGCTACCGGAACGCCGAGCTCCTACAATGAGCAGTTCTTC. This chain joins TRBV12-5 and TRBJ2-1, with no clear D. Germline loops: CDR1 LGHNT, CDR2 FRNRAP. V lost 10 bases and J lost 0, with 13 bases in between. This CDR3 spans 14 amino acids.

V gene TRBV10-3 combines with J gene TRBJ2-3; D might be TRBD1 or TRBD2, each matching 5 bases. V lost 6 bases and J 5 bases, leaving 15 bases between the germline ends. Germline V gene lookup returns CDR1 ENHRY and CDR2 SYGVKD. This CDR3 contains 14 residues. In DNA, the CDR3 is TGTGCCATCAGCCCGGGGCTTCTTGAAGATACGCAGTATTTT. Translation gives CAISPGLLEDTQYF.

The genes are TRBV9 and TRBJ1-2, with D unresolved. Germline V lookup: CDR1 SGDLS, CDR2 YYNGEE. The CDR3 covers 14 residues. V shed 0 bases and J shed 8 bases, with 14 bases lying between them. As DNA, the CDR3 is TGTGCCAGCAGCGTAGGCCTGGTCGCGGGCGGCTACACCTTC. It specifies CASSVGLVAGGYTF.

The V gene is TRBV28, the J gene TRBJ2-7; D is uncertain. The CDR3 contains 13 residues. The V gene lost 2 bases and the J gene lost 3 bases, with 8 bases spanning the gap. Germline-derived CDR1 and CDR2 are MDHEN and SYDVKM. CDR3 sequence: CASSLVGGYEQYF. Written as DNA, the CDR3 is TGTGCCAGCAGTTTAGTCGGCGGCTACGAGCAGTACTTC.